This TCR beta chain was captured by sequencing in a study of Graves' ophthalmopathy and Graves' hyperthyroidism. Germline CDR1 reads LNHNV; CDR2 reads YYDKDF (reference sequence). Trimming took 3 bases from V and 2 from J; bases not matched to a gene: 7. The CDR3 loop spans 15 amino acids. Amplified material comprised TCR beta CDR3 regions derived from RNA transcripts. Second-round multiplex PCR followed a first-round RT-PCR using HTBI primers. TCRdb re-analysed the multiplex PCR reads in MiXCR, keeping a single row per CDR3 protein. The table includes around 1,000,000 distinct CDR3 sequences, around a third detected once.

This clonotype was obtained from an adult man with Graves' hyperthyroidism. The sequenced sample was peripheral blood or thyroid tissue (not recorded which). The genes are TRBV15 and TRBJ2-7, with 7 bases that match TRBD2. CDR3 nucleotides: TGTGCCACCAGCAGGGTCTCGGGGGGAACCTACGAGCAGTACTTC. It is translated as CATSRVSGGTYEQYF. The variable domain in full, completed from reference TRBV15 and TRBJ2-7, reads DAMVIQNPRYQVTQFGKPVTLSCSQTLNHNVMYWYQQKSSQAPKLLFHYYDKDFNNEADTPDNFQSRRPNTSFCFLDIRSPGLGDTAMYLCATSRVSGGTYEQYFGPGTRLTVT.